This is a list of T cell receptor beta chains from one sample in a study of T-cell memory formation after mild COVID-19. MiXCR, run by TCRdb on the 5' RACE reads, gives a single entry per CDR3 protein. The sample consists of 350,000 or so distinct CDR3 sequences, about an eighth of them appearing once. The sample taken for sequencing was PBMCs or a T cell subset sorted from them (not recorded which). These receptors came from a man younger than 35 who had mild COVID-19 (a few samples of this study predate the infection). Cell type and time point are not known. Each CDR3 is given with its conserved first and last residue. The order of the fields is J gene, V gene, CDR3 protein.

>TRBJ2-5|TRBV29-1
CSVSGTSGGWETQYF
>TRBJ2-1|TRBV7-2
CASSLSRSEQFF
>TRBJ2-5|TRBV5-1
CASSVGTGVSALRETQYF
>TRBJ2-3|TRBV5-1
CASSLAVGPDTQYF
>TRBJ1-6|TRBV28
CASSSPGDNSPLHF
>TRBJ2-3|TRBV7-6
CASSLRSWTSTDTQYF
>TRBJ1-1|TRBV5-1
CASSSGGHWLAEAFF
>TRBJ2-3|TRBV7-2
CASTLQGYTDTQYF
>TRBJ2-7|TRBV6-5
CASSYGTGYEQYF
>TRBJ1-4|TRBV5-5
CASSVGVIHEKLFF
>TRBJ1-6|TRBV4-1
CASSQLGSREKSPLHF
>TRBJ2-7|TRBV12-5
CASGLPTHRGRYEQYF
>TRBJ2-3|TRBV7-2
CASRLVSTDTQYF
>TRBJ2-6|TRBV28
CASSPAGAFSGANVLTF
>TRBJ2-1|TRBV5-1
CASSLEPGSSYNEQFF
>TRBJ1-2|TRBV9
CASSENRDATRANYGYTF
>TRBJ1-5|TRBV5-6
CASSLLGLSNQPQHF
>TRBJ2-3|TRBV18
CASSPPTTDTQYF
>TRBJ2-7|TRBV29-1
CSVEDTTPYEQYF
>TRBJ2-1|TRBV9
CASSRTGTEYNEQFF
>TRBJ2-5|TRBV7-3
CASSALGREKTQYF
>TRBJ2-5|TRBV10-3
CATAEGARETQYF
>TRBJ2-2|TRBV6-5
CASRPVGSGHGELFF
>TRBJ2-3|TRBV7-6
CASSETRATQYF
>TRBJ2-1|TRBV6-2/TRBV6-3
CASSIGGALQWEQFF
>TRBJ2-3|TRBV7-8
CASSLAEDTQYF
>TRBJ2-5|TRBV5-1
CASSLARGEETQYF
>TRBJ2-1|TRBV5-1
CASSWTSGGDYNEQFF
>TRBJ1-2|TRBV5-5
CASSPAGVMHGYTF
>TRBJ1-1|TRBV20-1
CSASRTNTEAFF
>TRBJ2-5|TRBV30
CAWVRPGGFETQYF
>TRBJ2-6|TRBV7-9
CASSFGGGANVLTF
>TRBJ2-7|TRBV7-2
CASSLAPVGKGTSYEQYF
>TRBJ2-7|TRBV3-1
CASSQEVGRGLHEQYF
>TRBJ2-5|TRBV29-1
CSSWTSGEETQYF
>TRBJ2-3|TRBV4-3
CASSDRQGSTDTQYF
>TRBJ2-7|TRBV5-1
CASSSQGSYEQYF
>TRBJ1-1|TRBV5-4
CASSLGGREAFF
>TRBJ2-5|TRBV12-3/TRBV12-4
CASRGTGGLETQYF
>TRBJ2-7|TRBV27
CASRWTGGAHEQYF
>TRBJ2-2|TRBV4-3
CASKGGDPNTGELFF
>TRBJ2-3|TRBV6-6
CASSVTGLTDTQYF
>TRBJ1-5|TRBV7-9
CASSFEGLGRNQPQHF
>TRBJ2-3|TRBV7-9
CASSLPGQGVTDTQYF
>TRBJ2-2|TRBV11-2
CASSWGFGELFF
>TRBJ2-7|TRBV7-8
CASSLRQGGYEQYF
>TRBJ1-5|TRBV5-8
CASSQGTGDQPQHF
>TRBJ2-4|TRBV4-1
CASSQSILGGGVAKNIQYF
>TRBJ2-1|TRBV7-3
CASSPRGSGGAMVSYNEQFF
>TRBJ2-2|TRBV2
CASSRPPDTGELFF
>TRBJ2-3|TRBV5-1
CASSLRPDRGTDTQYF
>TRBJ2-3|TRBV12-3/TRBV12-4
CASSSRGPPAGTDTQYF